The 22 T cell receptor beta chains below all came from one sample that was sequenced in a study of cytomegalovirus exposure and HLA in healthy donors. Use of 60 Vbeta and 13 Jbeta primers characterized the PCR. Produced via immunoSEQ multiplex PCR; TCRdb's table is partial and in-frame only. The repertoire holds about 87,000 clones, with around 70% as singletons. The sequenced material came from PBMCs. The receptor set was obtained from a man in his thirties or forties in good health and CMV-seropositive.

Comment on this clone: Mismatch with germline at one junction end may stem from a read error. The chain joins TRBV19 to TRBJ1-1; 7 bases line up with TRBD1. CDR3 length: 16 amino acids. In germline, CDR1 is LNHDA, CDR2 SQIVND (reference sequence). DNA for the CDR3: TGTGCCAGTAGTATAGTCTTAGTGGGACAGAACCCTGAAGCTTTCTTT. The encoded protein is CASSIVLVGQNPEAFF.

The chain couples TRBV5-4 to TRBJ2-5; D unclear. Germline CDR1 and CDR2: SGHNT and YYREEE (reference sequence). This CDR3 contains 13 residues. V was shortened by 1 base and J by 1 base, with 5 bases between the two germline ends. DNA of the CDR3: TGTGCCAGCAGCTTGTACGGCCAAGAGACCCAGTACTTC. Protein product: CASSLYGQETQYF.

Remarks on this clone: Other DNA sequences in this sample translate to the same CDR3. The CDR3 nucleotides are TGCAGCGTGGGGCAGGCAAACACTGAAGCTTTCTTT. It codes for CSVGQANTEAFF. The genes are TRBV29-1 and TRBJ1-1; D might be TRBD1 (5 bases). V was shortened by 6 bases and J by 2 bases, with 10 bases between the two germline ends. This CDR3 is built from 12 residues. From germline, CDR1 is SQVTM and CDR2 ANQGSEA.

V gene TRBV6-5 combines with J gene TRBJ1-2, with 7 bases fitting TRBD1. The CDR3 is 14 amino acids. The germline V gene has CDR1 MNHEY and CDR2 SVGAGI. The V segment lost 0 bases and the J segment 4 bases; nucleotides outside the gene matches: 2. The DNA for the CDR3 is TGTGCCAGCAGTTACTCCCAGGGGGGCTATGGCTACACCTTC. Amino acids: CASSYSQGGYGYTF.

Worth noting for this clone: Germline and junction disagree at one end, which may indicate a read error. The chain employs TRBV6-1 and TRBJ1-2; possibly TRBD1 for D (6 bases). There are 12 residues in the CDR3. Germline V gene data show CDR1 as MNHNS and CDR2 as SASEGT. The CDR3 DNA is TGTGCCAGCAGTGAGGTACAGGGAAGCTACCCCTTC. It translates to CASSEVQGSYPF.

J is TRBJ1-2 and V is TRBV7-8; 7 positions agree with TRBD1. The V segment lost 7 bases and the J segment 3 bases; nucleotides outside the gene matches: 2. CDR1 is SGHVS, CDR2 FQNEAQ, per germline. This CDR3 is 12 amino acids long. CDR3 sequence reads: CASTDRDYGYTF. CDR3 DNA: TGTGCCAGCACTGACAGGGACTATGGCTACACCTTC.

The CDR3 region is CASSVQGVGVGSEAFF. The CDR3, as DNA: TGTGCCAGCAGCGTCCAAGGGGTTGGGGTAGGCTCTGAAGCTTTCTTT. This chain links TRBV5-4 with TRBJ1-1; D perhaps matches TRBD1 (5 bases). This CDR3 comprises 16 residues. The germline V gene has CDR1 SGHNT and CDR2 YYREEE (reference sequence). The V end was cut by 4 bases, the J end by 6 bases, with 22 bases between.

The chain recombines TRBV28 with TRBJ2-3; 8 nucleotides match TRBD2. Unmatched junction bases numbered 2, after V lost 2 bases and J lost 1 base. The CDR3 runs to 15 residues. Germline assignment: CDR1 MDHEN and CDR2 SYDVKM. CDR3 DNA sequence: TGTGCCAGCAGTTTAGCGGGAGGCCGCACAGATACGCAGTATTTT. Amino acid sequence: CASSLAGGRTDTQYF.

The chain recombines TRBV7-6 with TRBJ2-7, with TRBD1 matching 7 bases. The CDR3 runs 14 residues. Germline assignment: CDR1 SGHVS and CDR2 FNYEAQ. The ends lost 6 bases at V and 2 bases at J; junction bases unmatched: 7. CDR3 sequence reads: CASSIGTVTYEQYF. For the CDR3, the DNA is TGTGCCAGCAGTATTGGGACAGTAACCTACGAGCAGTACTTC.

The chain employs TRBV10-3 and TRBJ2-5; D is perhaps TRBD2 (6 bases). CDR1 and CDR2 (germline): ENHRY, SYGVKD. V was pared by 0 bases and J by 1 base, with 9 bases between. The CDR3 contains 15 residues. The DNA of the CDR3 is TGTGCCATCAGTGAGTCGGGACTTCGCCAAGAGACCCAGTACTTC. Amino acids: CAISESGLRQETQYF.

The chain employs TRBV7-9 and TRBJ1-5; no reliable D call. CDR3 length: 16 amino acids. The ends were cut back, 5 bases at V and 0 bases at J, with 14 bases in the middle. Germline V gives CDR1 SEHNR, CDR2 FQNEAQ (reference sequence). The CDR3 nucleotides read TGTGCCAGCAGCCCCGCGTTCGGGAATAGCAATCAGCCCCAGCATTTT. Translation: CASSPAFGNSNQPQHF.

The chain links TRBV9 to TRBJ1-1; 7 bases fit TRBD1. The trim removed 2 bases at V and 7 bases at J, leaving 5 bases unmatched. Per the germline V gene, CDR1 is SGDLS and CDR2 is YYNGEE. The CDR3 has 13 residues. The CDR3 loop reads CASSVTGRGEAFF. The DNA of the CDR3 is TGTGCCAGCAGCGTGACAGGGCGAGGTGAAGCTTTCTTT.

This clone has only a few counts. The chain couples TRBV6-1 to TRBJ1-1; D remains unclear. The germline V and J ends were trimmed by 5 bases and 12 bases, with 13 bases remaining between them. CDR3 size: 11 residues. CDR1 MNHNS and CDR2 SASEGT come from the germline V gene. The CDR3 DNA reads as TGTGCCAGCAGTTACCCTCCACTCTCTTTCTTT. Its protein is CASSYPPLSFF.

The chain employs TRBV7-3 and TRBJ1-1, with 9 nucleotides matching TRBD1. Germline V gene sequence: CDR1 SGHTA, CDR2 FQGTGA. This CDR3 has 13 residues. V shed 8 bases, J shed 4 bases, and the junction held 5 bases outside the gene matches. CDR3 sequence: CASGQGWATEAFF. The CDR3 DNA is TGTGCCAGCGGACAGGGGTGGGCCACTGAAGCTTTCTTT.

As concerns this clone: Mismatch with germline at one junction end may stem from a read error. This chain uses TRBV7-7 with TRBJ2-1; possible D gene TRBD2, 6 bases. There are 13 residues in the CDR3. In germline, CDR1 is SSHAT, CDR2 FNYEAQ (reference sequence). The CDR3 protein is CASSLDQRDEQFF. The DNA for the CDR3 is TGTGCTAGCAGCTTAGATCAGCGGGATGAGCAGTTCTTC. The complete variable domain, with remaining parts taken from reference TRBV7-7 and TRBJ2-1, reads GAGVSQSPRYKVTKRGQDVTLRCDPISSHATLYWYQQALGQGPEFLTYFNYEAQPDKSGLPSDRFSAERPEGSISTLTIQRTEQRDSAMYRCASSLDQRDEQFFGPGTRLTVL.

The rearrangement links TRBV5-8 to TRBJ1-1; the D is unclear. Germline V gene lookup returns CDR1 SGHTS and CDR2 YDEGEE. The V end was cut by 1 base, the J end by 6 bases, with 4 bases between. The CDR3 has 11 amino acids. CDR3: CASSLLSEAFF. CDR3 in DNA: TGTGCCAGCAGCTTGCTCTCTGAAGCTTTCTTT. Full variable domain (rest looked up from reference TRBV5-8 and TRBJ1-1): EAGVTQSPTHLIKTRGQQATLRCSPISGHTSVYWYQQALGLGLQFLLWYDEGEERNRGNFPPRFSGRQFPNYSSELNVNALELEDSALYLCASSLLSEAFFGQGTRLTVV.

The J gene is TRBJ2-7, the V gene TRBV19; TRBD1 matches at 10 bases. Germline CDR1 LNHDA, CDR2 SQIVND (reference sequence). CDR3 size: 12 residues. Germline trimming cut 8 bases from V and 2 bases from J; bases unmatched to any gene: 0. Written as DNA, the CDR3 is TGTGCCAGTGGACAGGGGGCCTACGAGCAGTACTTC. It encodes CASGQGAYEQYF.

This chain uses TRBV4-3 with TRBJ1-5, with D tentatively TRBD1 (5 bases). The germline V gene has CDR1 LGHNA and CDR2 YSLEER. V was clipped by 3 bases and J by 6 bases, with 9 bases between them. The CDR3 totals 13 residues. This CDR3 is CASSHGGTQPQHF. CDR3 DNA: TGCGCCAGCAGCCACGGGGGTACTCAGCCCCAGCATTTT.

The chain is built from TRBV4-3 and TRBJ2-5; 14 bases are a match to TRBD2. Per the germline V gene, CDR1 is LGHNA and CDR2 is YSLEER. The CDR3 has 16 residues. V trimming: 4 bases; J trimming: 5 bases; junction bases outside the gene matches: 6. CDR3 coding DNA: TGCGCCAGCAGCCTGGGACTAGCGGGAGACCTGGAGACCCAGTACTTC. Its protein is CASSLGLAGDLETQYF.

The rearrangement joins TRBV4-3 to TRBJ2-1; 7 bases match TRBD2. Germline V CDR1 and CDR2: LGHNA, YSLEER. This CDR3 comprises 14 residues. J lost 9 bases, V lost 1 base, and 6 bases had no gene match. In DNA form, the CDR3 reads TGCGCCAGCAGCCAAGCGGGAGGTCTTAGTGAGCAGTTCTTC. This translates into CASSQAGGLSEQFF.

This chain joins TRBV6-1 and TRBJ1-2; D remains unclear. Trimming shortened V by 0 bases and J by 5 bases, and 13 bases separated the two germline ends. The germline CDR1 and CDR2 sequences are MNHNS and SASEGT. CDR3 length equals 15 residues. The CDR3, as DNA: TGTGCCAGCAGTGAAGCTTCCTATCCCCCATATGGCTACACCTTC. This codes for CASSEASYPPYGYTF.

The V gene is TRBV20-1, the J gene TRBJ1-1; no clear D. CDR3 length: 10 residues. V shed 5 bases and J shed 7 bases, with 8 bases lying between them. Germline V gene lookup returns CDR1 DFQATT and CDR2 SNEGSKA (reference sequence). The CDR3 bases are TGCAGTGCTCCTTACAGTGAAGCTTTCTTT. Amino acids: CSAPYSEAFF.